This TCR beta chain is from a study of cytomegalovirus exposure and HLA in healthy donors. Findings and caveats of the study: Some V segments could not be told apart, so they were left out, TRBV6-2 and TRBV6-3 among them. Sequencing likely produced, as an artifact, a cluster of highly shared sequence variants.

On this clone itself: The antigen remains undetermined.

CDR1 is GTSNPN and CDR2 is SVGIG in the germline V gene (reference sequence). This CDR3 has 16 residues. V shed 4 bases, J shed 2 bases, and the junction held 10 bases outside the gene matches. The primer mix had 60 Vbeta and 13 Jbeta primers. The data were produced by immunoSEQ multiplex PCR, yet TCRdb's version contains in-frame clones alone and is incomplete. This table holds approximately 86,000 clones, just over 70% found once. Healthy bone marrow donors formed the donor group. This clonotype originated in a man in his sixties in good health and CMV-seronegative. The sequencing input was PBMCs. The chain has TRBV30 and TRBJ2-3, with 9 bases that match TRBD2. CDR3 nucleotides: TGTGCCTGGATGGGGGGGAGCGGGGGGTTCACAGATACGCAGTATTTT. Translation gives CAWMGGSGGFTDTQYF.